The 13 T cell receptor beta chains below were found in one sample sequenced in a study of T cell responses to AZD1222 COVID-19 vaccine. Assay: immunoSEQ multiplex PCR; the TCRdb copy retains only in-frame clones and omits some. The sample shows 68,000 or so clones, about three quarters of them seen only once. Specimen: peripheral blood, collected on day 0 of AZD1222 vaccination. The receptors were gathered from an adult in good health.

The genes are TRBV19 and TRBJ1-5; D is perhaps TRBD1 (5 bases). Germline values: CDR1 LNHDA, CDR2 SQIVND (reference sequence). The CDR3 consists of 17 residues. The V and J ends lost 6 bases and 3 bases respectively, with 21 bases between them. In DNA, the CDR3 is TGTGCCAGTAGCACCCGAGGGACGGCTCAAATCAATCAGCCCCAGCATTTT. Translated: CASSTRGTAQINQPQHF.

The chain recombines TRBV19 with TRBJ2-1; 8 nucleotides align to TRBD2. Per the germline V gene, CDR1 is LNHDA and CDR2 is SQIVND (reference sequence). This CDR3 contains 15 residues. Trimming at V came to 8 bases and at J to 4 bases, leaving 10 bases not matched to a gene. CDR3 DNA: TGTGCCAGTCAATCGGGTAGCGGGATTTACAATGAGCAGTTCTTC. Protein product: CASQSGSGIYNEQFF. Complete variable domain (other parts from reference TRBV19 and TRBJ2-1): DGGITQSPKYLFRKEGQNVTLSCEQNLNHDAMYWYRQDPGQGLRLIYYSQIVNDFQKGDIAEGYSVSREKKESFPLTVTSAQKNPTAFYLCASQSGSGIYNEQFFGPGTRLTVL.

This clone was detected only a few times. The chain links TRBV6-5 to TRBJ2-7, with TRBD2 as a possible D gene (5 bases). The CDR3 extends over 14 amino acids. Germline loops: CDR1 MNHEY, CDR2 SVGAGI. Trimming left V 6 bases short and J 9 bases short, with 21 bases between. CDR3 nucleotide sequence: TGTGCCAGCAGGGAGGCTTCGACGGGCGTAGGGCAGTACTTC. This codes for CASREASTGVGQYF.

Note on this clone: Other DNA sequences within the sample encode an identical CDR3. J is TRBJ1-3 and V is TRBV18; unclear D gene. The CDR3 consists of 14 residues. Between the trimmed V and J ends, which lost 2 bases and 0 bases, there was a span of 5 bases. Germline CDR1 and CDR2: KGHSH and LQKENI. The CDR3: CASSPSVSGNTIYF. The CDR3 DNA follows: TGTGCCAGCTCACCAAGTGTCTCTGGAAACACCATATATTTT.

This clone was seen more than once but under ten times. V is TRBV30 and J is TRBJ1-6; D might be TRBD1 (6 bases). V lost 0 bases to trimming and J lost 14 bases, with 14 bases between them. In germline, CDR1 is GTSNPN, CDR2 SVGIG (reference sequence). This CDR3 region has 13 residues. The CDR3 nucleotides read TGTGCCTGGAGTGTAACAGGGCCAAAAACCCTCCACTTT. Translation gives CAWSVTGPKTLHF. Together with reference TRBV30 and TRBJ1-6, the CDR3 gives the full variable domain: SQTIHQWPATLVQPVGSPLSLECTVEGTSNPNLYWYRQAAGRGLQLLFYSVGIGQISSEVPQNLSASRPQDRQFILSSKKLLLSDSGFYLCAWSVTGPKTLHFGNGTRLTVT.

The V call is TRBV12-3 or TRBV12-4, the J call TRBJ2-5, with TRBD2 identical over 7 bases. Trimming at V came to 3 bases and at J to 3 bases, leaving 1 base not matched to a gene. This CDR3 has 13 amino acids. The CDR3 coding sequence is TGTGCCAGCAGTTTCGGGGGGAAAGAGACCCAGTACTTC. The encoded protein is CASSFGGKETQYF.

On this clone: This CDR3 is also generated by other DNA sequences in the sample. V is TRBV7-9 and J is TRBJ1-2; D ambiguous. In germline, CDR1 is SEHNR, CDR2 FQNEAQ (reference sequence). V shed 1 base and J shed 8 bases, with 5 bases lying between them. The CDR3 is made up of 11 amino acids. The CDR3 sequence: CASSLGGGYTF. In DNA form, the CDR3 reads TGTGCCAGCAGCTTAGGGGGAGGCTACACCTTC.

The chain joins TRBV5-1 to TRBJ2-1; D perhaps matches TRBD2 (5 bases). CDR1 is SGHRS and CDR2 is YFSETQ in the germline V gene. The CDR3 totals 15 residues. V was trimmed by 1 base and J by 0 bases, leaving 8 bases between them. The CDR3 bases are TGCGCCAGCAGCTTGCAAGGGAGCTCCTACAATGAGCAGTTCTTC. Translation: CASSLQGSSYNEQFF. Full variable domain (remainder filled in from reference TRBV5-1 and TRBJ2-1): KAGVTQTPRYLIKTRGQQVTLSCSPISGHRSVSWYQQTPGQGLQFLFEYFSETQRNKGNFPGRFSGRQFSNSRSEMNVSTLELGDSALYLCASSLQGSSYNEQFFGPGTRLTVL.

V usage is TRBV24-1 and J usage is TRBJ2-3, with no clear D. The V gene's germline CDR1 is KGHDR and CDR2 SFDVKD. The CDR3 is made up of 16 amino acids. Trimming left V 4 bases short and J 4 bases short, with 17 bases between. The CDR3 DNA sequence: TGTGCCACCAGTGACCGCCCCAGCCGGCCGCCAGATACGCAGTATTTT. Its protein product is CATSDRPSRPPDTQYF.

This clone occurred a few times. The CDR3 here is CATSSAQGVLPQHF. In DNA form, the CDR3 reads TGTGCCACCAGCAGTGCACAGGGAGTCTTGCCCCAGCATTTT. The gene calls are TRBV15 and TRBJ1-5; tentative D call: TRBD1 (6 bases). The germline CDR1 and CDR2 sequences are LNHNV and YYDKDF (reference sequence). This CDR3 has 14 amino acids. Trimming removed 3 bases from V and 9 bases from J, with 15 bases in between.

The CDR3 sequence: CASSDAVFVTGRRTSTDTQYF. The DNA of the CDR3 is TGTGCCAGCAGTGATGCCGTTTTTGTAACGGGACGACGAACGAGCACAGATACGCAGTATTTT. This sequence joins TRBV2 and TRBJ2-3, with D perhaps being TRBD1 or TRBD2 (5 bases each). Germline V gives CDR1 SNHLY, CDR2 FYNNEI. V lost 3 bases to trimming and J lost 0 bases, with 28 bases between them. The CDR3 totals 21 residues.

This chain joins TRBV29-1 and TRBJ1-1, with D unclear. Germline V lookup: CDR1 SQVTM, CDR2 ANQGSEA. Between the trimmed V and J ends, which lost 5 bases and 1 base, there was a span of 11 bases. The CDR3 runs to 13 residues. The DNA of the CDR3 is TGCAGCGTTACCCTACAGCGGAACACTGAAGCTTTCTTT. Translation gives CSVTLQRNTEAFF.

Details on this clone: Compared with germline, one end of the junction differs, possibly owing to a read error. The chain uses TRBV4-1 and TRBJ2-1, with 11 bases aligning to TRBD2. Germline V gene lookup returns CDR1 MGHRA and CDR2 YSYEKL. The CDR3 has 13 residues. Here the CDR3 DNA reads TGCGCCAGCAGCCAAGATATAGCGGGGGGGCGTGTCTTC. This encodes CASSQDIAGGRVF.